These T cell receptor beta chains were read from a single sample in a study of blood T cell repertoires in COVID-19. The protocol was immunoSEQ multiplex PCR, while the TCRdb copy is restricted to in-frame clones and leaves out a portion. The sample carries 340,000 or so clones, more than 75% recorded once. The material sequenced was peripheral blood. Receptor source: a man between 45 and 60 years old with active or convalescent COVID-19. The CDR3 runs from the conserved cysteine through the conserved F or W. The order of the fields is clone size, V gene, J gene, D gene, CDR3 DNA, CDR3 protein. The D gene is left open where the match is weak. The size field is filled for only some rows; it gives once, few, many or a size class.

abundance: .; v_gene: TRBV7-9; j_gene: TRBJ2-1; d_gene: TRBD2; CDR3nt: TGTGCCAGCAGCTCCTCGACTAGCGGGACTTCCTACAATGAGCAGTTCTTC; CDR3aa: CASSSSTSGTSYNEQFF
abundance: .; v_gene: TRBV11-2; j_gene: TRBJ2-3; d_gene: TRBD2; CDR3nt: TGTGCCAGCAGCCAAGGGCTAGCGGGATATCGAGATACGCAGTATTTT; CDR3aa: CASSQGLAGYRDTQYF
abundance: .; v_gene: TRBV28; j_gene: TRBJ2-1; d_gene: .; CDR3nt: TGTGCCAGCAGGGAGGGACCAACGCGTGAGCAGTTCTTC; CDR3aa: CASREGPTREQFF
abundance: .; v_gene: TRBV5-1; j_gene: TRBJ2-1; d_gene: .; CDR3nt: TGCGCCAGCAGCTCCCCCCAGGCCATTGAGCAGTTCTTC; CDR3aa: CASSSPQAIEQFF
abundance: .; v_gene: TRBV10-1; j_gene: TRBJ1-1; d_gene: TRBD1; CDR3nt: TGCGCCAGCAGTTACAGGGGAGAAGCTTTCTTT; CDR3aa: CASSYRGEAFF
abundance: .; v_gene: TRBV30; j_gene: TRBJ2-3; d_gene: .; CDR3nt: TGTGCCAGACATGACGGGGGTAGCACAGATACGCAGTATTTT; CDR3aa: CARHDGGSTDTQYF
abundance: .; v_gene: TRBV6-2/TRBV6-3; j_gene: TRBJ2-7; d_gene: .; CDR3nt: TGTGCCAGCAGTGACTTTGGACTGACACACTACGAGCAGTACTTC; CDR3aa: CASSDFGLTHYEQYF
abundance: .; v_gene: TRBV6-1; j_gene: TRBJ1-2; d_gene: TRBD1; CDR3nt: TGTGCCAGCAATTATCCGGGACAGGCCTATGACTACACCTTC; CDR3aa: CASNYPGQAYDYTF
abundance: few; v_gene: TRBV7-9; j_gene: TRBJ2-6; d_gene: .; CDR3nt: TGTGCCAGCAGCTCCGTAGGAGACTCTGGGGCCAACGTCCTGACTTTC; CDR3aa: CASSSVGDSGANVLTF
abundance: .; v_gene: TRBV14; j_gene: TRBJ2-7; d_gene: .; CDR3nt: TGTGCCAGCAGCCAAGGTCTCCGGACACGATGGGACTTC; CDR3aa: CASSQGLRTRWDF
abundance: .; v_gene: TRBV18; j_gene: TRBJ2-7; d_gene: TRBD2; CDR3nt: TGTGCCAGCTCACCCGCTTCTAGCGGGTTGGGTTACGAGCAGTACTTC; CDR3aa: CASSPASSGLGYEQYF
abundance: .; v_gene: TRBV3-1/TRBV3-2; j_gene: TRBJ2-1; d_gene: TRBD2; CDR3nt: TGTGCCAGCAGCCAGGGTTTAGCGGGGGGCCCGAATGAGCAGTTCTTC; CDR3aa: CASSQGLAGGPNEQFF
abundance: .; v_gene: TRBV9; j_gene: TRBJ1-3; d_gene: .; CDR3nt: TGTGCCAGCAGCGTGGAAGGGGCCTCTGGAAACACCATATATTTT; CDR3aa: CASSVEGASGNTIYF